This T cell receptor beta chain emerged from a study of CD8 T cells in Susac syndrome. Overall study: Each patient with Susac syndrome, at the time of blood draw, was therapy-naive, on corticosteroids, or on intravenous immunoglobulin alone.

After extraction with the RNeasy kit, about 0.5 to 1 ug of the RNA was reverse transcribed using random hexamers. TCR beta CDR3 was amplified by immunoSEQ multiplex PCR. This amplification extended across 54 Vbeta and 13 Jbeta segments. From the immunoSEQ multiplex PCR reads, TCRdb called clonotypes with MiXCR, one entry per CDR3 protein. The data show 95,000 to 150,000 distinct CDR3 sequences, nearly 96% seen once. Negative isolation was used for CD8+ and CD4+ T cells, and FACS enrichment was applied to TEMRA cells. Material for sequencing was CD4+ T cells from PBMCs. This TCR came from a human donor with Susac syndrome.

The CDR3: CASSYGPGEAFF. The CDR3 nucleotides read TGTGCCAGCAGTTACGGGCCGGGGGAAGCTTTCTTT. The V call is TRBV6-6, the J call TRBJ1-1; D remains unclear. V was shortened by 2 bases and J by 8 bases, with 9 bases between the two germline ends. Germline CDR1 reads MNHNY; CDR2 reads SVGAGI (reference sequence). The CDR3 is 12 residues long.